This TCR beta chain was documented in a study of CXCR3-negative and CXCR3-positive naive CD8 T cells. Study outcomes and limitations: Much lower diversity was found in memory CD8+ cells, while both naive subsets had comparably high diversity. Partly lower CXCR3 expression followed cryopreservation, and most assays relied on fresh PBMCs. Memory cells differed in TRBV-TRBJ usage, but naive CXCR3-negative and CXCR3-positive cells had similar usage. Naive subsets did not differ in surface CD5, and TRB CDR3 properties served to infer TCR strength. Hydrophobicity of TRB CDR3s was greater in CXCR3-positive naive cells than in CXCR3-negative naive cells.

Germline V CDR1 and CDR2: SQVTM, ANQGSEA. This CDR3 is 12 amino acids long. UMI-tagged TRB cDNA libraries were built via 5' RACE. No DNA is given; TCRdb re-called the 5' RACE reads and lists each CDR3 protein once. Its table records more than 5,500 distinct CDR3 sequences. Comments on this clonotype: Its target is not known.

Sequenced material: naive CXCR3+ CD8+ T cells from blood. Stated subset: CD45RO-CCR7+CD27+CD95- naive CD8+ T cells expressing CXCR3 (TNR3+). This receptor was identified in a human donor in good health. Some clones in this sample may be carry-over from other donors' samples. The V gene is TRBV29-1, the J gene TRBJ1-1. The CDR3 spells CSVWLMNTEAFF. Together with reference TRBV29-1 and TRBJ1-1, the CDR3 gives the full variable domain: SAVISQKPSRDICQRGTSLTIQCQVDSQVTMMFWYRQQPGQSLTLIATANQGSEATYESGFVIDKFPISRPNLTFSTLTVSNMSPEDSSIYLCSVWLMNTEAFFGQGTRLTVV.